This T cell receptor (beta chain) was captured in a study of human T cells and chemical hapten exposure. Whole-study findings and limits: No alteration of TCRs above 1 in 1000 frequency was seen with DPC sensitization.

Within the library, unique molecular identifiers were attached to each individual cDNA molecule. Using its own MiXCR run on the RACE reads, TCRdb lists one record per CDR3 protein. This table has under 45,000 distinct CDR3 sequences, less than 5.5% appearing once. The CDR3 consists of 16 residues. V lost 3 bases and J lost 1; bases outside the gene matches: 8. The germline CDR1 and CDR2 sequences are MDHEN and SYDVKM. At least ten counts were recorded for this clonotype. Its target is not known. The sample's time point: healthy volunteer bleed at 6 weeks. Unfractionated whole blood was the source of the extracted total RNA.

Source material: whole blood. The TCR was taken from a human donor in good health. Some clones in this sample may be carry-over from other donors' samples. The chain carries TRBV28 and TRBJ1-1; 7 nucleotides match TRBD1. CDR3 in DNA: TGTGCCAGCAGTTTTGGGGGGACAGCCCAGAACACTGAAGCTTTCTTT. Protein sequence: CASSFGGTAQNTEAFF.